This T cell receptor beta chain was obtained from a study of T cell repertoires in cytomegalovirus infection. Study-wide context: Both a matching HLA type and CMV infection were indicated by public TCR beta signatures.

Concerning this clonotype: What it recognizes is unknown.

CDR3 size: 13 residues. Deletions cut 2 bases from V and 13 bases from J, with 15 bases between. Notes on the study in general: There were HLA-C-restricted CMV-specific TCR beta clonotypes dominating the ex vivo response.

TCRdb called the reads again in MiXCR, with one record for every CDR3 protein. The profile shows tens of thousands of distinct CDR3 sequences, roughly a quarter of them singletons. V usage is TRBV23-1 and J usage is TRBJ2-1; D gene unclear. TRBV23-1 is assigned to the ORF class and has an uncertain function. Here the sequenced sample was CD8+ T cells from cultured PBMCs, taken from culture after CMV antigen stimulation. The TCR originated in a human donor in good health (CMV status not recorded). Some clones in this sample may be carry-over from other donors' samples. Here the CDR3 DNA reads TGCGCCAGCAGTCAAGGATGGACGACCGACCAGTTCTTC. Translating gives CASSQGWTTDQFF.